The sequence of this T cell receptor (beta chain) was determined in a study of long-term antiretroviral therapy in people with HIV. A v3.0 immunoSEQ assay was performed at survey level. Profiled with immunoSEQ multiplex PCR; TCRdb holds only in-frame clones, not every one. This table has over 20,000 clones, over 75% appearing once. V was trimmed by 6 bases and J by 5 bases, leaving 13 bases between them. From germline, CDR1 is SQVTM and CDR2 ANQGSEA. This CDR3 contains 13 residues. The receptor's source is a woman in her forties or fifties with HIV. The chain employs TRBV29-1 and TRBJ2-2; a weak D match, TRBD2 (7 bases). The sample in question was unsorted PBMCs, obtained approximately 2.6 years after starting antiretroviral therapy. The chain's CDR3 is CSVRGGVTGELFF. The CDR3 DNA reads as TGCAGCGTACGAGGGGGGGTTACCGGGGAGCTGTTTTTT.